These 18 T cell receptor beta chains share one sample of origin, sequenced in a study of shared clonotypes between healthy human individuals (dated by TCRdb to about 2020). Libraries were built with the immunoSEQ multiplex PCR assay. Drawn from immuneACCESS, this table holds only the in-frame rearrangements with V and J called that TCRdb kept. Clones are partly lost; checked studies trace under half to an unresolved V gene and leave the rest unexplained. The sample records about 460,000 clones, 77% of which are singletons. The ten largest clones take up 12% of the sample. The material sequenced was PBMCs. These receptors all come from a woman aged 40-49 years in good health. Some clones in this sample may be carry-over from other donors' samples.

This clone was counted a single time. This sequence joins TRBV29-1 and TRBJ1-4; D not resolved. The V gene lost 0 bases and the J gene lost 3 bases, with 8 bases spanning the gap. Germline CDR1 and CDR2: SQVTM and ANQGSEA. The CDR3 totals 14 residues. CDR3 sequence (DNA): TGCAGCGTTGAAGAGACGGGCGCTAATGAAAAACTGTTTTTT. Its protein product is CSVEETGANEKLFF. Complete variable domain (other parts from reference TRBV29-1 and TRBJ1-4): SAVISQKPSRDICQRGTSLTIQCQVDSQVTMMFWYRQQPGQSLTLIATANQGSEATYESGFVIDKFPISRPNLTFSTLTVSNMSPEDSSIYLCSVEETGANEKLFFGSGTQLSVL.

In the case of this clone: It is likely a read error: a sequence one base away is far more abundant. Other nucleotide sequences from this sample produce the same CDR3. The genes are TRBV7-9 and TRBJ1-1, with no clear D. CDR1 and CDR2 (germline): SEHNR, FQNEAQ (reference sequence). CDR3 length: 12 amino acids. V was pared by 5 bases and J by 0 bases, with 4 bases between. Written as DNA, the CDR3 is TGTGCCAGCAGCCTAATGAACACTGAAGCTTTCTTT. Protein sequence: CASSLMNTEAFF.

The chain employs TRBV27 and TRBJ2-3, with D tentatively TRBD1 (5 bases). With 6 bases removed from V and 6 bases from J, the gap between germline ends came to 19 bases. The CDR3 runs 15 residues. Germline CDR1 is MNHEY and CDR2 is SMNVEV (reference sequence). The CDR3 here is CASSPIDSRTDTQYF. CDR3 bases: TGTGCCAGCAGCCCAATCGACAGCCGAACTGATACGCAGTATTTT.

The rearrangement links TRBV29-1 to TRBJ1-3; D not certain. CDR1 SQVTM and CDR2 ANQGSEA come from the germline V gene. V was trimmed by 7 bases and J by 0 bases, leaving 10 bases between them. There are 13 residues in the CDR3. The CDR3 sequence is CSASENSGNTIYF. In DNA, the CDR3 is TGCAGCGCCTCAGAGAACTCTGGAAACACCATATATTTT.

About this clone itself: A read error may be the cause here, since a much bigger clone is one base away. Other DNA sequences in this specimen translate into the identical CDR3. The CDR3 coding sequence is TGTGCCAGCAGCAGACAAGGTTTCGGCACTGAAGCTTTCTTT. Protein: CASSRQGFGTEAFF. The J gene is TRBJ1-1, the V gene TRBV7-3; D remains ambiguous. The germline V gene has CDR1 SGHTA and CDR2 FQGTGA. The V and J ends lost 5 bases and 4 bases respectively, with 14 bases between them. The CDR3 length is 14 residues. Complete variable domain (other parts from reference TRBV7-3 and TRBJ1-1): GAGVSQTPSNKVTEKGKYVELRCDPISGHTALYWYRQSLGQGPEFLIYFQGTGAADDSGLPNDRFFAVRPEGSVSTLKIQRTERGDSAVYLCASSRQGFGTEAFFGQGTRLTVV.

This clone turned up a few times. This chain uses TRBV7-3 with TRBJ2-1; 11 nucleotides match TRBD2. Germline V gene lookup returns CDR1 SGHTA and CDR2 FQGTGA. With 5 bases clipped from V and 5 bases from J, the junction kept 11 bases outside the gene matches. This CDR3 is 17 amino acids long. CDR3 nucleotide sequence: TGTGCCAGCAGCCCCGGGGCTAGCGGGAGGATGCACAATGAGCAGTTCTTC. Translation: CASSPGASGRMHNEQFF.

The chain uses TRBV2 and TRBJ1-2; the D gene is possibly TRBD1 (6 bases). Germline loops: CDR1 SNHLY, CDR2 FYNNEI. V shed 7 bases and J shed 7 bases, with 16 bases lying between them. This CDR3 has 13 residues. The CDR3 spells CASTTTGRGGYTF. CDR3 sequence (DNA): TGTGCCAGCACCACTACAGGGAGGGGTGGCTACACCTTC.

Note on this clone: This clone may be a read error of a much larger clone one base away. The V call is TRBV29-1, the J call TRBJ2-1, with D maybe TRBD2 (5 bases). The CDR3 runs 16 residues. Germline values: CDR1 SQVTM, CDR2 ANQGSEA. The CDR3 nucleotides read TGCAGCGTTACCGGACTGATTGGTTCCTCCTACAATGGGCAGTTCTTC. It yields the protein CSVTGLIGSSYNGQFF.

The CDR3 sequence is CASSERTVALNTEAFF. The DNA for the CDR3 is TGCGCCAGCAGTGAGCGGACAGTCGCTTTGAACACTGAAGCTTTCTTT. The chain combines TRBV10-1 with TRBJ1-1, with D perhaps matching TRBD1 (6 bases). V shed 2 bases and J shed 0 bases, with 13 bases lying between them. The CDR3 runs 16 residues. Germline loops: CDR1 WNHNN, CDR2 SYGVQD (reference sequence).

CDR3 nucleotide sequence: TGTGCCAGCTCTGCGGGATTAACAGGGTTGGGTGGCTACACCTTC. Residues: CASSAGLTGLGGYTF. This chain joins TRBV7-6 and TRBJ1-2; TRBD1 might be the D (6 bases). The CDR3 consists of 15 residues. CDR1 and CDR2 (germline): SGHVS, FNYEAQ. V dropped 8 bases and J dropped 7 bases, with 23 bases sitting between them.

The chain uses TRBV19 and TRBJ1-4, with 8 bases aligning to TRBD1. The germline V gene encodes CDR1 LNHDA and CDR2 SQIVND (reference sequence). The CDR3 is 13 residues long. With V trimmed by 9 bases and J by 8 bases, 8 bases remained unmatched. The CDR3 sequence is CARVTGEEEKLFF. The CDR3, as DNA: TGTGCCAGAGTGACAGGGGAGGAGGAAAAACTGTTTTTT.

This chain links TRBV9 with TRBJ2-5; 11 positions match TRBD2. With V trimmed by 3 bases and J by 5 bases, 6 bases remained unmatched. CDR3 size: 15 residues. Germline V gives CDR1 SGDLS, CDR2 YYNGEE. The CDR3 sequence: CASSALAGGMETQYF. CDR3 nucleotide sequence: TGTGCCAGCAGCGCATTAGCGGGAGGGATGGAGACCCAGTACTTC.

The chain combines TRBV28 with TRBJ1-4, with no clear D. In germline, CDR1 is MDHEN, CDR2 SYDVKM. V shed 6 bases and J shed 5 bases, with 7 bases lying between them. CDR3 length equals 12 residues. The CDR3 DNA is TGTGCCAGCAGCTTGAGGAATGAAAAACTGTTTTTT. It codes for CASSLRNEKLFF.

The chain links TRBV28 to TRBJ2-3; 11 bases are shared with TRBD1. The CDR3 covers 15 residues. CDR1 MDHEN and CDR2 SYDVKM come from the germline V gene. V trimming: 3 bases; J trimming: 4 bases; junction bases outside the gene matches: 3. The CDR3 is CASSFRGQGADTQYF. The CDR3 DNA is TGTGCCAGCAGTTTTAGGGGACAGGGGGCAGATACGCAGTATTTT.

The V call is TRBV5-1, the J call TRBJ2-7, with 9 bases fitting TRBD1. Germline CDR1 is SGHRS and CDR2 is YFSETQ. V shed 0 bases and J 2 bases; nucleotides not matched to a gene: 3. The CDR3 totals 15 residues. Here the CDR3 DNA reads TGCGCCAGCAGCTTGGGAGGACAGGGGCCCTACGAGCAGTACTTC. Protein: CASSLGGQGPYEQYF.

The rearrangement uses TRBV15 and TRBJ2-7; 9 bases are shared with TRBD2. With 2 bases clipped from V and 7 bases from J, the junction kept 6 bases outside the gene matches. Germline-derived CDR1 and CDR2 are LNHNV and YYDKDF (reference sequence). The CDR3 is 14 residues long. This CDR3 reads CATSRRGSGSEQYF. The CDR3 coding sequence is TGTGCCACCAGCAGACGGGGTAGCGGGAGTGAGCAGTACTTC. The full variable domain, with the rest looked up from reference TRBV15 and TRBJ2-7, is DAMVIQNPRYQVTQFGKPVTLSCSQTLNHNVMYWYQQKSSQAPKLLFHYYDKDFNNEADTPDNFQSRRPNTSFCFLDIRSPGLGDTAMYLCATSRRGSGSEQYFGPGTRLTVT.

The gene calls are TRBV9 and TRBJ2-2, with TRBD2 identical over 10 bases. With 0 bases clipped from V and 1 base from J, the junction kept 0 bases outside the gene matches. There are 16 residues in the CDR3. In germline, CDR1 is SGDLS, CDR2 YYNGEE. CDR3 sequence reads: CASSVGTSGNTGELFF. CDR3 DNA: TGTGCCAGCAGCGTAGGGACTAGCGGGAACACCGGGGAGCTGTTTTTT.

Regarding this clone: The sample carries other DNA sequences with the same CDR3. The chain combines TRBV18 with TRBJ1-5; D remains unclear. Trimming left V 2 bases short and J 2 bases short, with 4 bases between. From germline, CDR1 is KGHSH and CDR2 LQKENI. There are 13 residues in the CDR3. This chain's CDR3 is CASSPGGNQPQHF. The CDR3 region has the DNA TGTGCCAGCTCACCAGGAGGCAATCAGCCCCAGCATTTT.